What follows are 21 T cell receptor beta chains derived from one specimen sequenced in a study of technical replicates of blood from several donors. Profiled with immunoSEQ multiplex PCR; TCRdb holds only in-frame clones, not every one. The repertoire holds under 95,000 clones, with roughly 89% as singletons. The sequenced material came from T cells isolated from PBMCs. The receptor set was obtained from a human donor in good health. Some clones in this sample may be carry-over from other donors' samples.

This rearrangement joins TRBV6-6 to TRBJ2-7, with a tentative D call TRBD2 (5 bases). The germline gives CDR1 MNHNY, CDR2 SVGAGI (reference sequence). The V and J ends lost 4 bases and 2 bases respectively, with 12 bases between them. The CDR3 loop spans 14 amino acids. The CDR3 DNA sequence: TGTGCCAGCAGTTTACGGACTGGAACCTACGAGCAGTACTTC. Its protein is CASSLRTGTYEQYF.

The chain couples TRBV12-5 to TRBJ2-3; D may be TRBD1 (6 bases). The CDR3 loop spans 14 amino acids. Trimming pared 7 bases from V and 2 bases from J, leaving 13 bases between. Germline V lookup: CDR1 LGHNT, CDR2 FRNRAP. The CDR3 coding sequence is TGTGCTAGTGCCCTTGGACAGATCACAGATACGCAGTATTTT. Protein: CASALGQITDTQYF.

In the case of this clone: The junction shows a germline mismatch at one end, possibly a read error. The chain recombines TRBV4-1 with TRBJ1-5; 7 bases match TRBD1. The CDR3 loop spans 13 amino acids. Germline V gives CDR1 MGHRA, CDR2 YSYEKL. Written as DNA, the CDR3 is TGCGCCAGCAGCTGGGACAGCAATCAACCCCAGCATTTT. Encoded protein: CASSWDSNQPQHF.

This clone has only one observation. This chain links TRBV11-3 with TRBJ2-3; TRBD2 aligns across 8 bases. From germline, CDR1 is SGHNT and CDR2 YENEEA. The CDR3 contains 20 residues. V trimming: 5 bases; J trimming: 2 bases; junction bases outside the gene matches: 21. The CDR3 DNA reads TGTGCCAGCAGCCTCACCTACGGGGGGGGTGAGTGGATTGACACAGATACGCAGTATTTT. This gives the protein CASSLTYGGGEWIDTDTQYF. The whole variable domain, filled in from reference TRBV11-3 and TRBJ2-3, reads EAGVVQSPRYKIIEKKQPVAFWCNPISGHNTLYWYLQNLGQGPELLIRYENEEAVDDSQLPKDRFSAERLKGVDSTLKIQPAELGDSAVYLCASSLTYGGGEWIDTDTQYFGPGTRLTVL.

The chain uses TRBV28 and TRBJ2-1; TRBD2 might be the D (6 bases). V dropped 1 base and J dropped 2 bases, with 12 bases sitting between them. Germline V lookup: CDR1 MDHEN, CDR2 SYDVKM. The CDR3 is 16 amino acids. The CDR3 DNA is TGTGCCAGCAGTTTATTCGGGACTGAGACCTACAATGAGCAGTTCTTC. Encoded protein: CASSLFGTETYNEQFF.

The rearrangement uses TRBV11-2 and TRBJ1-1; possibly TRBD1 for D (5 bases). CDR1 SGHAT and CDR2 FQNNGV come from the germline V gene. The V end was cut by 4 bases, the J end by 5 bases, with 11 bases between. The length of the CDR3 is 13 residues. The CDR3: CASSSSRGTEAFF. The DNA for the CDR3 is TGTGCCAGCAGCTCCAGTCGGGGGACTGAAGCTTTCTTT.

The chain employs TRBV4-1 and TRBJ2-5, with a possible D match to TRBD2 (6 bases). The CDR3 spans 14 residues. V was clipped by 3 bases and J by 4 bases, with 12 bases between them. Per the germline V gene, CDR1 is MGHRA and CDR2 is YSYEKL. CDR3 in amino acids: CASSQGRGRETQYF. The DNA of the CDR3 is TGCGCCAGCAGCCAGGGGCGGGGTAGAGAGACCCAGTACTTC.

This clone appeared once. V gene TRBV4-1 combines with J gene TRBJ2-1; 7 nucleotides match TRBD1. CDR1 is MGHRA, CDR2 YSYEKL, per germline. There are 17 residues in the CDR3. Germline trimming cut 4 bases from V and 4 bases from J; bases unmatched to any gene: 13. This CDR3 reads CASSPTRQGRGYNEQFF. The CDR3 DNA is TGCGCCAGCAGCCCGACCCGACAGGGCCGAGGGTACAATGAGCAGTTCTTC.

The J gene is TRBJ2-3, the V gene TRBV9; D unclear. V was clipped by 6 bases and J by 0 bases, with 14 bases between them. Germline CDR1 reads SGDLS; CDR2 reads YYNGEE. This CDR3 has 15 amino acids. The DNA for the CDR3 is TGTGCCAGCACCCTAGGCCCGTATAGCACAGATACGCAGTATTTT. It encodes CASTLGPYSTDTQYF.

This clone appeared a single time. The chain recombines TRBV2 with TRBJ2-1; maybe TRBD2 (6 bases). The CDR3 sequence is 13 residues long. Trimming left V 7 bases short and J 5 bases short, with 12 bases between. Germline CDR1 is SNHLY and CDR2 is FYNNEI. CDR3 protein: CASNTGLNNEQFF. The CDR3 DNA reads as TGTGCCAGCAACACGGGACTTAACAATGAGCAGTTCTTC.

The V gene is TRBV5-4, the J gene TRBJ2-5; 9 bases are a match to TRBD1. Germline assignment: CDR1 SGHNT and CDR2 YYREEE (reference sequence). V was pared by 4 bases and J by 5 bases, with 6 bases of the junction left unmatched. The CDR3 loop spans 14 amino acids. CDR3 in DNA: TGTGCCAGCAGCCAGAGGGACAGGGACGAGACCCAGTACTTC. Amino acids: CASSQRDRDETQYF.

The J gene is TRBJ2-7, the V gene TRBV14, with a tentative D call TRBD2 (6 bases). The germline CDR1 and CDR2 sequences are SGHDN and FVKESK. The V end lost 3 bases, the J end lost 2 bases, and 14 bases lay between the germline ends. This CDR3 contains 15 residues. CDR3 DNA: TGTGCCAGCAGCCAGGGAGCGGGCTTTACCTACGAGCAGTACTTC. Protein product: CASSQGAGFTYEQYF.

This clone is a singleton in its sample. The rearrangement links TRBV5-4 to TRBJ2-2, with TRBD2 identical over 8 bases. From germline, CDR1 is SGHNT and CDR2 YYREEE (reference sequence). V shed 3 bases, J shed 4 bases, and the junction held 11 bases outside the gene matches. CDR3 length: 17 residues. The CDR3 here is CASSSGGGQAVTGELFF. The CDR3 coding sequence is TGTGCCAGCAGCTCGGGGGGGGGTCAAGCCGTCACCGGGGAGCTGTTTTTT.

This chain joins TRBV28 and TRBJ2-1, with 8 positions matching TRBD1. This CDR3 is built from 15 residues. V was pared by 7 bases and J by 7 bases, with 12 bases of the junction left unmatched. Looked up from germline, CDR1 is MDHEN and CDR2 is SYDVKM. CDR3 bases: TGTGCCAGCACGACGGGCCAGGGGGCTAAAAATGAGCAGTTCTTC. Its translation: CASTTGQGAKNEQFF.

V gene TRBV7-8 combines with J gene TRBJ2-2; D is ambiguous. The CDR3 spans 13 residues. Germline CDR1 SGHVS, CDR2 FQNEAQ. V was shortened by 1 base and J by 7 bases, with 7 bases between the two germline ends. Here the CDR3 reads CASSLEPGGELFF. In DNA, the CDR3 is TGTGCCAGCAGCTTAGAACCGGGCGGGGAGCTGTTTTTT.

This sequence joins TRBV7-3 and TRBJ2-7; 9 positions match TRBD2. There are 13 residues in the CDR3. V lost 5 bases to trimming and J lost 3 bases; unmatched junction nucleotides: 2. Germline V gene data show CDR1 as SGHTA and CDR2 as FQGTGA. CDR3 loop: CASSRTSVYEQYF. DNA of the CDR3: TGTGCCAGCAGCCGGACTAGCGTCTACGAGCAGTACTTC.

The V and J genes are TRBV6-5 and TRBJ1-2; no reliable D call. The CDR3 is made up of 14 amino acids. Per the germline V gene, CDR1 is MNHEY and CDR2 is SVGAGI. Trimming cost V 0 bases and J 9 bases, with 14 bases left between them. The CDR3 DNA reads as TGTGCCAGCAGTTACTCGAGGCAGAGCCTTAGCTACACCTTC. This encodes CASSYSRQSLSYTF.

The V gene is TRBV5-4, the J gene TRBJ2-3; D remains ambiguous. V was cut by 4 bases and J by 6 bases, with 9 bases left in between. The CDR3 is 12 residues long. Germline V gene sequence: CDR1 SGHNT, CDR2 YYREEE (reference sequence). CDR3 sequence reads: CASSRAPDTQYF. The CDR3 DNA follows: TGTGCCAGCAGCCGCGCCCCCGATACGCAGTATTTT.

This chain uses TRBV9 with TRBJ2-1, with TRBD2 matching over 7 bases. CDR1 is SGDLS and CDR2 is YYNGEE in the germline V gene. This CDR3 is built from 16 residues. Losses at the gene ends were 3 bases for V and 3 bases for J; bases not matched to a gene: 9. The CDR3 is CASSAPLGGGYNEQFF. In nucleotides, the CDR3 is TGTGCCAGCAGCGCACCTCTGGGGGGGGGCTACAATGAGCAGTTCTTC.

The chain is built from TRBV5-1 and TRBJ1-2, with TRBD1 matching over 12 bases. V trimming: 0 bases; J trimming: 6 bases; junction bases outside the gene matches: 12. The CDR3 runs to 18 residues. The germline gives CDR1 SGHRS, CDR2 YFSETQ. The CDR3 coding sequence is TGCGCCAGCAGCTTGGGGATTAGGGGACAGGGGGCTGAGAATGGCTACACCTTC. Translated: CASSLGIRGQGAENGYTF. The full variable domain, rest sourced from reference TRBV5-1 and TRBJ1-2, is KAGVTQTPRYLIKTRGQQVTLSCSPISGHRSVSWYQQTPGQGLQFLFEYFSETQRNKGNFPGRFSGRQFSNSRSEMNVSTLELGDSALYLCASSLGIRGQGAENGYTFGSGTRLTVV.

The CDR3 sequence: CASRFQGQRSYGYTF. CDR3 in DNA: TGTGCCAGCAGGTTTCAGGGACAGCGAAGCTATGGCTACACCTTC. The V and J genes are TRBV7-2 and TRBJ1-2; 7 nucleotides agree with TRBD1. This CDR3 is built from 15 residues. CDR1 SGHTA and CDR2 FQGNSA come from the germline V gene. V shed 6 bases, J shed 4 bases, and the junction held 11 bases outside the gene matches. Full variable domain (outside the CDR3, taken from reference TRBV7-2 and TRBJ1-2): GAGVSQSPSNKVTEKGKDVELRCDPISGHTALYWYRQSLGQGLEFLIYFQGNSAPDKSGLPSDRFSAERTGGSVSTLTIQRTQQEDSAVYLCASRFQGQRSYGYTFGSGTRLTVV.